Sequencing of this TCR beta chain was carried out in a study of cytomegalovirus exposure and HLA in healthy donors (dated by TCRdb to the late 2010s). Looking at the study overall: In an earlier analysis of under 600 of the donors, around 300 Gb of sequence data and approximately 120 million unique TCR beta sequences from about 179 million T cells were reported. Several DR-DQ haplotypes were handled as single units for association and clustering, since linkage in the cohort was strong. Of the approximately 400 genotyped donors, approximately 83% fell in the genetic ancestry cluster associated with self-reported Caucasian donors. A later analysis re-examined previously published TCR beta repertoires from about 700 donors and added high-resolution HLA genotyping to investigate patterns of TCR occurrence. Donor age, sex, ethnicity and CMV serostatus were collected together with the repertoire data. Along with the roughly 670-subject first cohort, a separate validation cohort of over a hundred different subjects was used. Typing coverage differed by locus: A, B, C, DRB1 and DQB1 were typed in roughly 620-630 donors, DQA1 in approximately 520, DPA1 in approximately 600, and DPB1 in roughly 470. Every repertoire in the discovery cohort had been generated on one and the same sequencing platform. The study profiled the T cell repertoires of 500 to 800 subjects by immunosequencing and related them to cytomegalovirus serostatus. An earlier analysis of fewer than 700 of the donors applied high-throughput TCR beta sequencing to assess whether each TCR beta V gene segment acted as functional or pseudogenic. The aim of the study was to test whether cataloging public T cell receptors could identify signatures of past pathogen exposure. HLA typing included class I and class II loci at four-digit resolution. Rather than using new phenotypic data, the later analysis identified candidate immune exposures from TCR beta sequences and from how often those sequences occurred across donors. To predict cytomegalovirus infection status, the study combined high-throughput TCR immunosequencing, statistical association of individual TCRs with disease status, and machine learning. Genome-wide SNP genotypes for about three fifths of the roughly 670 donors were used in a later genetic analysis, which treated that subset as a discovery cohort. Among some 400 genotyped donors of the cohort, an average of approximately 240,000 unique TCR beta nucleotide sequences was sequenced per donor, of which approximately 18% were non-productive. An early release covering approximately 600 HLA-typed donors comprised approximately 300 gigabases of sequencing data and tens of millions of unique TCR sequences.

This clone was picked up a small number of times. Its antigen is still unknown. No base quality information exists; no much larger clone differs at one position. The paper as a whole reports these results and caveats: A later analysis found that TCR association rates varied across HLA loci, with DRB1 alleles showing the most associated TCRs and HLA-C alleles the fewest. A further reported finding was that TCR beta sequences accurately predicted the HLA-A and HLA-B alleles for most subjects in the first cohort. This cohort had only TCR beta chains sequenced, and the lack of alpha or paired-chain data limited which features could be detected. Strong co-occurrence of HLA alleles, especially DR and DQ, made assigning TCR associations to individual alleles difficult. A later analysis reported that several top co-occurrence clusters appeared linked to parvovirus B19, influenza, CMV and Epstein-Barr virus. Compared with equally common non-associated chains, HLA-associated TCR beta chains in a later analysis were more clonally expanded and had lower generation probabilities. A later analysis found that most CMV-associated TCR beta chains appeared HLA-restricted, with HLA associations seemingly driven largely by CMV exposure. An association between a missense DCLRE1C variant and V-gene and J-gene trimming of TCR beta chains was found in a later genetic analysis and replicated in an independent cohort. Because the 87-base-pair reads could not distinguish some IMGT-functional V segments, including TRBV6-2 and TRBV6-3, those segments were excluded. Correlated functional status among segregating V segments might reflect linkage disequilibrium, but an unknown experimental factor could not be ruled out. A total of 150 to 200 TCR beta chains were listed by the study as associated with cytomegalovirus. The authors suggested that the approach could potentially be extended to other disease states and immunological phenotypes. Across donors, most TCR sequences were observed very rarely, whereas some public TCRs were present in many individuals. For the cohort, immune exposure information was limited to CMV serostatus. Because some donors lacked HLA typing at each locus, the association tests relied only on the typed subset. The sequencing pipeline was judged likely to have produced a cluster of highly shared sequence variants as a technical artifact. Three of the identified cytomegalovirus-associated TCR beta chains were confirmed in vitro to be specific for cytomegalovirus antigens. Some 16 rarely observed V segments, including chromosome 9 orphons, were excluded from the earlier analysis of approximately 500 of the donors because counts were too low. Presence/absence analyses assumed roughly uniform sequencing depth across donors, an assumption that may not hold. Broadly in line with IMGT annotations, most TCR beta V segments showed up in productive rearrangements about 90% or about 30% of the time in an earlier analysis of several hundred of the donors. Specific HLA alleles were associated with over 15,000 TCR beta sequences at a false discovery rate of 0.05 in a later analysis. Compared with the roughly 700-donor mean, donors in an Asian-associated ancestry cluster had fewer N-insertions in productive TCRs, according to a later genetic analysis. The classifier was reported to diagnose cytomegalovirus status with high specificity and sensitivity in both the original and validation cohorts.

The method was the immunoSEQ multiplex PCR assay. The multiplex PCR relied on a mix of 60 forward primers for TCR Vbeta segments and 13 reverse primers for TCR Jbeta segments. A multiplex PCR assay on genomic DNA amplified the CDR3 region of rearranged TCR beta genes. The Illumina HiSeq System was used to sequence the amplified TCR beta libraries as 87-base-pair reads. Under the source paper's analysis protocol: A later analysis tallied around 87 million unique TCR beta chains across the 550 to 850 repertoires, and approximately 11 million of those chains were shared by two or more donors. Raw reads were error-corrected and collapsed into unique sequences by a nearest-neighbor algorithm in which closely related sequences were merged to remove PCR and sequencing errors. V, D and J gene segments were assigned by aligning CDR3 sequences to IMGT reference sequences. For a sequence to be retained, a match of at least six nucleotides to both a V gene segment and a J gene segment was required. A rearrangement counted as productive if the CDR3 had no stop codons and remained in frame with V and J, and every other rearrangement counted as non-productive. Following IMGT convention, CDR3 was defined as the stretch from the second conserved V-encoded cysteine to the conserved J-encoded phenylalanine. The earlier analysis of more than 450 of the donors excluded sequences that lacked an unambiguous match to a single V gene segment. An earlier analysis of several hundred of the donors called V segments functional above 56.7% productive rearrangements and segregating when the between-donor standard deviation exceeded 5%. A statistical classification framework was built for diagnosing cytomegalovirus status from the catalog of TCR beta chain sequences. A later analysis assigned V and J genes by comparing TCR nucleotide sequences with IMGT/GENE-DB human TR gene sequences. The TCRdist pipeline was used in a later analysis to assign CDR3 sequences and most-parsimonious VDJ recombination scenarios. In a later analysis, each TCR beta chain was defined by its CDR3 amino acid sequence together with its V-gene family, and reads without a unique V-gene family were excluded. A later analysis removed roughly 590 highly shared, low-generation-probability nucleotide sequences to deal with suspected cross-contamination and a sequencing artifact. In a later analysis, a clonal expansion index for each public chain was calculated from normalized within-repertoire ranks of inferred template counts. In a later analysis, generation probabilities were computed using a VDJ recombination model fitted to out-of-frame rearrangements, and the results were checked against IGoR. In a later analysis, TCR-TCR, TCR-HLA and TCR-CMV co-occurrence was scored with hypergeometric tests, and a repertoire-size bias correction was applied to TCR pairs. To estimate false discovery rates, a later analysis permuted the HLA or CMV assignments 20 times. In a later analysis, co-occurring TCRs were grouped with DBSCAN, and TCRdist sequence similarity was added when clustering was performed within HLA-allele-positive subsets. Repertoires with fewer than 30,000 or more than 120,000 public chains, plus five repertoires with anomalous nucleotide sharing, were excluded from co-occurrence clustering. Drawn from immuneACCESS, this table holds only the in-frame rearrangements with V and J called that TCRdb kept. Clones are partly lost; checked studies trace under half to an unresolved V gene and leave the rest unexplained. The V and J calls and clone size were taken over from that table, and D and trimming were inferred from the DNA. The sample records approximately 89,000 clones, around 85% of which are singletons. 7.4% of the sample rests with the top ten.

From the cysteine through the phenylalanine, the CDR3 covers 16 amino acids. The CDR3 DNA has 48 bases and is translated from base 1. From the germline V gene, CDR1 is MGHRA and CDR2 is YSYEKL. Relative to germline, V is missing 0 bases and J is missing 6 bases, with 3 bases of the junction outside any gene match. The cohort comprised some 680 healthy bone marrow donors. All cohort members were sampled while nominally healthy, although unrecorded immune exposures were likely present. The donor was CMV seropositive and was included in the group of approximately 300 seropositive cohort members. Each donor provided a peripheral blood sample, and peripheral blood mononuclear cells were used for TCR beta sequencing. Genomic DNA extraction from the blood cell samples was performed with the Qiagen DNeasy Blood Extraction Kit.

The sequenced sample consisted of PBMCs. In this chain, TRBV4-1 is recombined with TRBJ2-1, and TRBD2 aligns with 12 junction nucleotides. This TCR derives from a man in his forties in good health and CMV-seropositive. The DNA is TGCGCCAGCAGCCAAGATAAACTAGCGGGGGGCAATGAGCAGTTCTTC. This yields the protein CASSQDKLAGGNEQFF.